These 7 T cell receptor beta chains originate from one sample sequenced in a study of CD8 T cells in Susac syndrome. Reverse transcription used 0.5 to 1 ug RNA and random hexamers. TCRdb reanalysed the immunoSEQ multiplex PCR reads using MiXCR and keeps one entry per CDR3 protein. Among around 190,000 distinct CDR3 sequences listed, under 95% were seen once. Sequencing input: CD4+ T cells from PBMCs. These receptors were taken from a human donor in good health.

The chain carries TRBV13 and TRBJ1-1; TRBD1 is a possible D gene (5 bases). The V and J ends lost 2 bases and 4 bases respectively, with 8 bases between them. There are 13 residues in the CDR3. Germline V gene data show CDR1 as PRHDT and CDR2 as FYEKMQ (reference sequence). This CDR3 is CASSLRGFTEAFF. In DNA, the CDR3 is TGTGCCAGCAGCTTACGGGGGTTCACTGAAGCTTTCTTT.

CDR3 amino acids: CASSLAPKGGSPLHF. CDR3 in DNA: TGTGCCAGCAGCTTAGCGCCAAAGGGCGGGTCACCCCTCCACTTT. The chain uses TRBV7-2 and TRBJ1-6, with D hard to call. The CDR3 spans 15 residues. Trimming took off 0 bases at V and 10 bases at J, with 13 bases between the two ends. The germline CDR1 and CDR2 sequences are SGHTA and FQGNSA.

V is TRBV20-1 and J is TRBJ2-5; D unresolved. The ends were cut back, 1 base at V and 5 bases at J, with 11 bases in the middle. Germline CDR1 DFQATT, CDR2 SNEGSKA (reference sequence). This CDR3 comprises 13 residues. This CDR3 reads CSARVEGRETQYF. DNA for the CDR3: TGCAGTGCTAGAGTCGAAGGGCGGGAGACCCAGTACTTC.

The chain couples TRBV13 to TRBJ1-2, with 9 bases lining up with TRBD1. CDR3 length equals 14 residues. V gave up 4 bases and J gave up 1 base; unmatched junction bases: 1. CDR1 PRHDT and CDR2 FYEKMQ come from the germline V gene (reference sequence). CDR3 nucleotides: TGTGCCAGCAGCTACAGGGGGCTTAACTATGGCTACACCTTC. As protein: CASSYRGLNYGYTF.

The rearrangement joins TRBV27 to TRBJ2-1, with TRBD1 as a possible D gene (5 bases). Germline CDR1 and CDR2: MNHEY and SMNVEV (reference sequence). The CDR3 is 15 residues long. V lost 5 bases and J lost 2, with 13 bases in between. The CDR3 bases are TGTGCCAGCAGTCCCGACAGAGAACCCTACAATGAGCAGTTCTTC. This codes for CASSPDREPYNEQFF.

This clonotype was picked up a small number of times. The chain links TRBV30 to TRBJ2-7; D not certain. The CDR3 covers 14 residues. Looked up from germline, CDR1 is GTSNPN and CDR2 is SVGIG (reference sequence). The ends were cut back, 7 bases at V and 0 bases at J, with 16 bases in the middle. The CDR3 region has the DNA TGTGCCTTCAACGGCTCCCCTAGCTCCTACGAGCAGTACTTC. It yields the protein CAFNGSPSSYEQYF. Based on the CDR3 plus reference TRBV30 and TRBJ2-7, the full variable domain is SQTIHQWPATLVQPVGSPLSLECTVEGTSNPNLYWYRQAAGRGLQLLFYSVGIGQISSEVPQNLSASRPQDRQFILSSKKLLLSDSGFYLCAFNGSPSSYEQYFGPGTRLTVT.

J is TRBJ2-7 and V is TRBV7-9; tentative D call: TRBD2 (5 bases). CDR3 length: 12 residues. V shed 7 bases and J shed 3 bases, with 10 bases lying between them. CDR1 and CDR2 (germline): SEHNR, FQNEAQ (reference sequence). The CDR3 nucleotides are TGTGCCAGCAAGGGCCGGGACTACGAGCAGTACTTC. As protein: CASKGRDYEQYF.